The present T cell receptor beta chain was sequenced within a study of blood T cell repertoires in COVID-19. Generated by immunoSEQ multiplex PCR, the TCRdb table keeps only in-frame clones and is missing some. Of approximately 180,000 clones in the sample, approximately 85% were seen once. Looked up from germline, CDR1 is KGHSH and CDR2 is LQKENI. V was cut by 1 base and J by 12 bases, with 3 bases left in between. CDR3 length: 10 amino acids. The sequenced sample was PBMCs or T cells enriched from blood (not recorded which). This chain uses TRBV18 with TRBJ1-4; no clear D gene. This clonotype was sampled from a man aged 40-49 years who had recovered from COVID-19. The CDR3 spells CASSPRELFF. CDR3 sequence (DNA): TGTGCCAGCTCACCACGAGAACTGTTTTTT.